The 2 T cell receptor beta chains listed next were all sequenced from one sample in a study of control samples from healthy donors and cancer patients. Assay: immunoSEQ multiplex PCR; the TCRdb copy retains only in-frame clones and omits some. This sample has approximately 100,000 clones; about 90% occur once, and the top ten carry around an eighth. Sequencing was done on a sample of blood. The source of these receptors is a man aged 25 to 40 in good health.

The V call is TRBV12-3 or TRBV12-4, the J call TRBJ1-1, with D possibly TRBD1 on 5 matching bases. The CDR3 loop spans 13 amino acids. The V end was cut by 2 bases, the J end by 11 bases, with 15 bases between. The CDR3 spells CASSLYPAGDAFF. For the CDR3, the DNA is TGTGCCAGCAGTTTATACCCCGCGGGGGATGCTTTCTTT.

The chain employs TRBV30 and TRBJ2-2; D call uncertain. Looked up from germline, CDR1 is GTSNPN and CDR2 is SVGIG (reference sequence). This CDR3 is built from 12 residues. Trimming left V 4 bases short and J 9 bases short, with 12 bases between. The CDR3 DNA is TGTGCCTGGAATTCCCCCCCCCGGGAGCTGTTTTTT. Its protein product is CAWNSPPRELFF.